This TCR beta chain was recorded in a study of blood T cell repertoires in COVID-19. Participants came from under 30 US areas, aged about 18 to 95 years. Participant-given clinical history determined each cohort assignment. V trimming: 4 bases; J trimming: 4 bases; junction bases outside the gene matches: 8. Looked up from germline, CDR1 is LNHDA and CDR2 is SQIVND (reference sequence). The CDR3 extends over 16 amino acids. Authors' analysis steps: Counts of nucleated cells, estimated from reference gene primer amplification, were obtained. Libraries were prepared by immunoSEQ multiplex PCR; TCRdb keeps only in-frame clonotypes and omits some of them. That table furnishes V, J and clone size, whereas the DNA furnished D and trimming. The table shows some 170,000 clones, with roughly 84% occurring only once.

The sequence came from a man between 45 and 60 years old who had recovered from COVID-19. The material sequenced was PBMCs or T cells enriched from blood (not recorded which). The gene calls are TRBV19 and TRBJ2-3; 10 nucleotides line up with TRBD2. For the CDR3, the DNA is TGTGCCAGTAGTACCTATCGGACTAGCGGAGCAGATACGCAGTATTTT. The encoded protein is CASSTYRTSGADTQYF.